This T cell receptor beta chain was found in a study of shared clonotypes between healthy human individuals. Study context: The composition of the donors was a couple of women and three men aged 18 to 49.

Whole-study findings and limits: Compared with memory subsets, naive subsets generally had larger estimated richness.

Generated by immunoSEQ multiplex PCR, the TCRdb table keeps only in-frame clones and is missing some. Here the sample spans some 630,000 clones, 95% to 96% being singletons. Comment on this clone: Its target is unknown.

Germline values: CDR1 MNHEY, CDR2 SMNVEV (reference sequence). Trimming stripped 6 bases from V and 3 bases from J, with 9 bases between. The CDR3 extends over 13 amino acids. Terminally differentiated effector memory CD45RA+ cells were excluded by CCR7 positive selection of CD45RO-negative cells. The gene calls are TRBV27 and TRBJ2-1; a weak D match, TRBD2 (5 bases). Sequences were obtained from naive CD8+ T cells sorted from blood. The sequence was collected from a woman aged 30 to 39 in good health. The CDR3 nucleotides read TGTGCCAGCAGAGGACTTAACTACAATGAGCAGTTCTTC. Residues: CASRGLNYNEQFF.